These 24 T cell receptor beta chains share one sample of origin, sequenced in a study of cytomegalovirus exposure and HLA in healthy donors. Clones were sequenced by immunoSEQ multiplex PCR, and TCRdb holds only the in-frame ones, with some missing. The repertoire consists of some 170,000 clones, with approximately 86% occurring once and the leading ten covering less than 3%. Sequenced: PBMCs. Source of these receptors: a man younger than 35 in good health and CMV-seropositive.

The rearrangement uses TRBV18 and TRBJ1-4, with TRBD1 matching 8 bases. Germline V CDR1 and CDR2: KGHSH, LQKENI. V dropped 6 bases and J dropped 6; count of bases not matched to a gene: 6. The CDR3 spans 14 residues. CDR3 in amino acids: CASSLDRADEKLFF. The CDR3 DNA reads as TGTGCCAGCTCGCTGGACAGGGCGGATGAAAAACTGTTTTTT.

V and J are TRBV7-6 and TRBJ2-1; D possibly corresponds to TRBD1 (7 bases). Germline assignment: CDR1 SGHVS and CDR2 FNYEAQ. The CDR3 consists of 17 residues. Trimming shortened V by 4 bases and J by 5 bases, and 21 bases separated the two germline ends. Written as DNA, the CDR3 is TGTGCCAGCAGCTCCCCCGAGGGCAGGGGGGTGGACAATGAGCAGTTCTTC. This translates into CASSSPEGRGVDNEQFF.

V is TRBV19 and J is TRBJ1-3; TRBD1 agrees at 7 bases. Germline lookup yields CDR1 LNHDA and CDR2 SQIVND (reference sequence). This CDR3 contains 14 residues. V dropped 5 bases and J dropped 0; count of bases not matched to a gene: 1. DNA of the CDR3: TGTGCCAGTAGTGACAGGGCCTCTGGAAACACCATATATTTT. It codes for CASSDRASGNTIYF.

The chain is built from TRBV15 and TRBJ1-1; a weak D match, TRBD1 (6 bases). V dropped 3 bases and J dropped 8 bases, with 10 bases sitting between them. Germline CDR1 and CDR2: LNHNV and YYDKDF (reference sequence). This CDR3 has 12 residues. DNA for the CDR3: TGTGCCACCAGCAGGACCGGGACAGAAGCTTTCTTT. This sequence encodes CATSRTGTEAFF.

The rearrangement links TRBV29-1 to TRBJ2-7, with 8 positions matching TRBD1. The germline V gene encodes CDR1 SQVTM and CDR2 ANQGSEA. The CDR3 has 11 residues. With 6 bases clipped from V and 2 bases from J, the junction kept 0 bases outside the gene matches. The CDR3 DNA reads as TGCAGCGTGACAGGGGCCTACGAGCAGTACTTC. Amino acid sequence: CSVTGAYEQYF.

This chain links TRBV20-1 with TRBJ1-1, with D unclear. Germline CDR1 DFQATT, CDR2 SNEGSKA (reference sequence). This CDR3 comprises 10 residues. V was pared by 3 bases and J by 8 bases, with 7 bases between. CDR3 DNA: TGCAGTGCTAGCGGGGTCGAAGCTTTCTTT. Protein sequence: CSASGVEAFF.

The rearrangement links TRBV18 to TRBJ2-7; perhaps TRBD2 as D (6 bases). Looked up from germline, CDR1 is KGHSH and CDR2 is LQKENI. CDR3 size: 12 residues. V gave up 10 bases and J gave up 5 bases, with 15 bases separating them. In DNA, the CDR3 is TGTGCCACCCGACTAGTTGGCCACGAGCAGTACTTC. Translation gives CATRLVGHEQYF.

The chain has TRBV1 and TRBJ2-7; TRBD2 is taken as the D call from the table, unchecked against the DNA. TRBV1 is tagged as a pseudogene. The CDR3 runs to 15 residues. The CDR3 nucleotides are TGCACCAGCAGCCGACTAGCGGGAGGTAGTTACGAGCAGTACTTC. It encodes CTSSRLAGGSYEQYF.

V gene TRBV5-6 combines with J gene TRBJ2-7, with D possibly being TRBD2 (5 bases). This CDR3 has 15 residues. Germline CDR1 and CDR2: SGHDT and YYEEEE. V gave up 2 bases and J gave up 4 bases, with 16 bases separating them. CDR3 amino acids: CASSLPGVISYEQYF. In nucleotides, the CDR3 is TGTGCCAGCAGCTTACCCGGGGTGATATCATACGAGCAGTACTTC.

This clone has only one observation. V is TRBV5-1 and J is TRBJ2-5; 7 bases align to TRBD2. The CDR3 totals 14 residues. The germline gives CDR1 SGHRS, CDR2 YFSETQ. With V trimmed by 3 bases and J by 5 bases, 7 bases remained unmatched. The CDR3 DNA is TGCGCCAGCAGCTGGGGTGGGGAGGGCGAGACCCAGTACTTC. Translation gives CASSWGGEGETQYF.

The rearrangement uses TRBV5-4 and TRBJ2-1, with D possibly being TRBD2 (7 bases). There are 16 residues in the CDR3. Germline V gives CDR1 SGHNT, CDR2 YYREEE (reference sequence). The germline V and J ends were trimmed by 4 bases and 5 bases, with 19 bases remaining between them. CDR3 sequence reads: CASSTWGGGGNNEQFF. CDR3 sequence (DNA): TGTGCCAGCAGCACCTGGGGCGGGGGCGGCAACAATGAGCAGTTCTTC.

The gene calls are TRBV4-3 and TRBJ2-2; D uncertain. Trimming left V 4 bases short and J 12 bases short, with 15 bases between. This CDR3 is 13 amino acids long. Germline assignment: CDR1 LGHNA and CDR2 YSLEER. For the CDR3, the DNA is TGCGCCAGCAGCCGCAGGCCTTCTGATAAGCTGTTTTTT. Translating gives CASSRRPSDKLFF.

The V call is TRBV7-3, the J call TRBJ2-5; D is perhaps TRBD2 (5 bases). The CDR3 loop spans 14 amino acids. Germline V lookup: CDR1 SGHTA, CDR2 FQGTGA. V lost 5 bases, J lost 0 bases, and 10 bases lay in between. The DNA of the CDR3 is TGTGCCAGCAGCGAGGGAGTCAACCAAGAGACCCAGTACTTC. Residues: CASSEGVNQETQYF.

The chain carries TRBV9 and TRBJ2-7; 9 bases agree with TRBD2. The CDR3 is 15 amino acids. Germline loops: CDR1 SGDLS, CDR2 YYNGEE. After removal of 0 bases from V and 4 bases from J, the junction contained 5 bases not matched to a gene. As DNA, the CDR3 is TGTGCCAGCAGCGTAGGCGGGGGGGCCGGGTACGAGCAGTACTTC. As protein: CASSVGGGAGYEQYF.

This chain connects TRBV29-1 to TRBJ2-1, with D possibly TRBD1 on 6 matching bases. Germline-derived CDR1 and CDR2 are SQVTM and ANQGSEA. V was shortened by 7 bases and J by 0 bases, with 16 bases between the two germline ends. The CDR3 consists of 15 residues. This chain's CDR3 is CSANTGSLSYNEQFF. As DNA, the CDR3 is TGCAGCGCGAATACAGGGTCCCTCTCCTACAATGAGCAGTTCTTC.

This clone was seen only a few times. This chain connects TRBV7-2 to TRBJ2-4, with 9 bases identical to TRBD1. The CDR3 runs to 16 residues. CDR1 SGHTA and CDR2 FQGNSA come from the germline V gene. After removal of 3 bases from V and 13 bases from J, the junction contained 16 bases not matched to a gene. Here the CDR3 DNA reads TGTGCCAGCAGCTTTACCGGGACAGGGACAAGTATCCCACAGTACTTC. Protein sequence: CASSFTGTGTSIPQYF.

The chain is built from TRBV29-1 and TRBJ2-5; 8 bases align to TRBD2. Germline V lookup: CDR1 SQVTM, CDR2 ANQGSEA. The V segment lost 4 bases and the J segment 0 bases; nucleotides outside the gene matches: 7. The CDR3 sequence is 15 residues long. CDR3 sequence (DNA): TGCAGCGTTGTATTCGGGACTAGGGACCAAGAGACCCAGTACTTC. Translating gives CSVVFGTRDQETQYF.

This sequence joins TRBV28 and TRBJ2-1, with 8 bases identical to TRBD1. The ends lost 7 bases at V and 12 bases at J; junction bases unmatched: 14. CDR3 length equals 14 residues. CDR1 is MDHEN and CDR2 is SYDVKM in the germline V gene. Here the CDR3 reads CASTSDRVGGGQFF. As DNA, the CDR3 is TGTGCCAGCACTTCGGACAGGGTAGGGGGTGGGCAGTTCTTC.

This clone was seen once. V gene TRBV4-2 combines with J gene TRBJ1-2; weak D call: TRBD1 (5 bases). V lost 1 base and J lost 9, with 18 bases in between. Germline assignment: CDR1 LGHNA and CDR2 YNFKEQ. The CDR3 covers 15 residues. In DNA, the CDR3 is TGTGCCAGCAGCCAAGTTACAGGAGACTCTATTAGCTACACCTTC. Its protein is CASSQVTGDSISYTF.

The CDR3 nucleotides read TGTGCCAGCAGTCAGACCGGGACAGGGGAAGGCTACACCTTC. The encoded protein is CASSQTGTGEGYTF. The rearrangement joins TRBV27 to TRBJ1-2, with 10 bases fitting TRBD1. V was pared by 5 bases and J by 8 bases, with 8 bases of the junction left unmatched. Germline-derived CDR1 and CDR2 are MNHEY and SMNVEV (reference sequence). CDR3 length: 14 amino acids.

The V gene is TRBV6-6, the J gene TRBJ1-2, with TRBD1 matching 7 bases. V shed 2 bases, J shed 7 bases, and the junction held 4 bases outside the gene matches. Germline V gives CDR1 MNHNY, CDR2 SVGAGI (reference sequence). This CDR3 contains 13 residues. CDR3 sequence reads: CASSYGDRAGYTF. The CDR3 DNA reads as TGTGCCAGCAGTTACGGAGACAGGGCTGGCTACACCTTC.

The chain links TRBV9 to TRBJ1-2; the D is unclear. The CDR3 runs to 15 residues. V lost 0 bases and J 3 bases, leaving 12 bases between the germline ends. Germline-derived CDR1 and CDR2 are SGDLS and YYNGEE. The CDR3 DNA follows: TGTGCCAGCAGCGTAGCTGCAGATCCTGACTATGGCTACACCTTC. Its protein product is CASSVAADPDYGYTF.

This sequence joins TRBV7-9 and TRBJ2-7, with D maybe TRBD2 (6 bases). Germline CDR1 is SEHNR and CDR2 is FQNEAQ (reference sequence). CDR3 length: 14 residues. Trimming took off 4 bases at V and 9 bases at J, with 19 bases between the two ends. In DNA, the CDR3 is TGTGCCAGCAGCTATAGCGGTGCTACGCGGGTGCAGTACTTC. This sequence encodes CASSYSGATRVQYF. Combining the CDR3 with reference TRBV7-9 and TRBJ2-7 gives the whole variable domain DTGVSQNPRHKITKRGQNVTFRCDPISEHNRLYWYRQTLGQGPEFLTYFQNEAQLEKSRLLSDRFSAERPKGSFSTLEIQRTEQGDSAMYLCASSYSGATRVQYFGPGTRLTVT.

The rearrangement uses TRBV15 and TRBJ2-1; no firm D call. The CDR3 sequence is 16 residues long. The germline V gene has CDR1 LNHNV and CDR2 YYDKDF (reference sequence). Between the trimmed V and J ends, which lost 5 bases and 4 bases, there was a span of 18 bases. In DNA form, the CDR3 reads TGTGCCACCAGCTCCACCCCCCGTACTCTTTACAATGAGCAGTTCTTC. It translates to CATSSTPRTLYNEQFF. Full variable domain (rest looked up from reference TRBV15 and TRBJ2-1): DAMVIQNPRYQVTQFGKPVTLSCSQTLNHNVMYWYQQKSSQAPKLLFHYYDKDFNNEADTPDNFQSRRPNTSFCFLDIRSPGLGDTAMYLCATSSTPRTLYNEQFFGPGTRLTVL.